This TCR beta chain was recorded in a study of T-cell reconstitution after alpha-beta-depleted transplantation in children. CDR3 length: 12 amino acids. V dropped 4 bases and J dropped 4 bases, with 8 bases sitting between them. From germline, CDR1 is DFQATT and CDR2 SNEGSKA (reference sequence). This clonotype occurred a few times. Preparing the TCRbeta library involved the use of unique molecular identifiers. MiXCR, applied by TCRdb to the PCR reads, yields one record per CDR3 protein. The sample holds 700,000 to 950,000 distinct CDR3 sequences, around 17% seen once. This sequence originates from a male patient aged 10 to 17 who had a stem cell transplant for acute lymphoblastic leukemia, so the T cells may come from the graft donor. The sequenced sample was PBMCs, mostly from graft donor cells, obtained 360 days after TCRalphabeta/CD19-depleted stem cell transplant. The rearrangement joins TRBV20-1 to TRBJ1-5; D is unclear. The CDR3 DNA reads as TGCAGTGCTATCGCGGGGAATCAGCCCCAGCATTTT. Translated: CSAIAGNQPQHF.